What follows are 13 T cell receptor beta chains derived from one specimen sequenced in a study of identical twins' blood T cells. TCRdb independently ran MiXCR on the 5' RACE reads; one entry per CDR3 protein. The sample has roughly 1,200 distinct CDR3 sequences; nearly 85% are singletons. Material: PBMCs. The receptors come from a woman aged 18 to 55 in good health.

DNA of the CDR3: TGCAGTGCTAGAGATCAGCTAGCGGGGGGCTACAATGAGCAGTTCTTC. Translated: CSARDQLAGGYNEQFF. The genes are TRBV20-1 and TRBJ2-1; 11 bases fit TRBD2. The germline V gene encodes CDR1 DFQATT and CDR2 SNEGSKA (reference sequence). CDR3 length equals 16 residues. V shed 0 bases and J 3 bases; nucleotides not matched to a gene: 4.

The chain has TRBV29-1 and TRBJ1-5, with 8 bases matching TRBD1. The germline gives CDR1 SQVTM, CDR2 ANQGSEA. This CDR3 comprises 13 residues. V was clipped by 4 bases and J by 8 bases; unmatched bases: 7. CDR3 residues: CSVGRGRREPQHF. CDR3 DNA sequence: TGCAGCGTTGGCAGGGGGCGTCGGGAGCCCCAGCATTTT.

The rearrangement links TRBV7-9 to TRBJ1-5; D is unclear. Germline V gene lookup returns CDR1 SEHNR and CDR2 FQNEAQ (reference sequence). The CDR3 length is 12 residues. Trimming removed 5 bases at V and 6 bases at J, with 8 bases between. CDR3 sequence: CASSVGLQPQHF. For the CDR3, the DNA is TGTGCCAGCAGCGTCGGGCTTCAGCCCCAGCATTTT. Based on the CDR3 plus reference TRBV7-9 and TRBJ1-5, the full variable domain is DTGVSQNPRHKITKRGQNVTFRCDPISEHNRLYWYRQTLGQGPEFLTYFQNEAQLEKSRLLSDRFSAERPKGSFSTLEIQRTEQGDSAMYLCASSVGLQPQHFGDGTRLSIL.

The J gene is TRBJ1-1, the V gene TRBV29-1, with D possibly TRBD1 on 6 matching bases. The CDR3 has 12 amino acids. CDR1 is SQVTM and CDR2 is ANQGSEA in the germline V gene. V was clipped by 7 bases and J by 0 bases, with 9 bases between them. The CDR3 sequence: CSAGEMNTEAFF. CDR3 DNA sequence: TGCAGCGCAGGGGAGATGAACACTGAAGCTTTCTTT.

This clonotype showed up just once. This sequence joins TRBV4-1 and TRBJ1-1; no clear D. CDR1 and CDR2 from the germline V gene are MGHRA and YSYEKL. V was clipped by 5 bases and J by 2 bases, with 9 bases between them. The CDR3 is 13 amino acids. The CDR3 spells CASSFGENTEAFF. The DNA for the CDR3 is TGCGCCAGCAGCTTTGGGGAAAACACTGAAGCTTTCTTT.

CDR3 in DNA: TGCAGTGCTACTCGGGACGCACTCTCCTATAATTCACCCCTCCACTTT. Protein: CSATRDALSYNSPLHF. This sequence joins TRBV20-1 and TRBJ1-6; D is possibly TRBD1 (5 bases). Per germline, CDR1 DFQATT and CDR2 SNEGSKA (reference sequence). The ends were cut back, 4 bases at V and 0 bases at J, with 13 bases in the middle. CDR3 length: 16 amino acids.

The chain combines TRBV9 with TRBJ1-2, with D perhaps TRBD1 (6 bases). There are 14 residues in the CDR3. Germline CDR1 and CDR2: SGDLS and YYNGEE. Trimming took 3 bases from V and 8 from J, leaving 17 bases between them. CDR3 sequence: CASSALGAGEGYTF. In nucleotides, the CDR3 is TGTGCCAGCAGCGCATTAGGGGCAGGGGAGGGCTACACCTTC.

Remarks on this clonotype: One end of the junction fails to match germline, which may point to a read error. The chain links TRBV7-7 to TRBJ2-7, with unresolved D. CDR1 and CDR2 from the germline V gene are SSHAT and FNYEAQ (reference sequence). This CDR3 region has 13 residues. CDR3 in DNA: TGTGCTAGCAGCTTATTTCTATACGAGGAGCAGTACTTC. Encoded protein: CASSLFLYEEQYF.

This clonotype came up once. The chain employs TRBV7-3 and TRBJ1-6; 8 bases match TRBD1. Germline V gene data show CDR1 as SGHTA and CDR2 as FQGTGA. Trimming at V came to 5 bases and at J to 7 bases, leaving 4 bases not matched to a gene. The CDR3 consists of 14 residues. CDR3 bases: TGTGCCAGCAGCCCAACAGGGGGAAATTCACCCCTCCACTTT. Translating gives CASSPTGGNSPLHF.

This chain joins TRBV7-3 and TRBJ1-1, with a possible D match to TRBD1 (6 bases). Trimming pared 5 bases from V and 4 bases from J, leaving 11 bases between. In germline, CDR1 is SGHTA, CDR2 FQGTGA. The CDR3 covers 13 residues. The CDR3 nucleotides read TGTGCCAGCAGCCGGGACAAGGGCACTGAAGCTTTCTTT. Residues: CASSRDKGTEAFF.

V is TRBV4-3 and J is TRBJ1-1; TRBD1 matches 7 bases. CDR1 and CDR2 from the germline V gene are LGHNA and YSLEER. With 3 bases clipped from V and 4 bases from J, the junction kept 2 bases outside the gene matches. There are 13 residues in the CDR3. CDR3 DNA sequence: TGCGCCAGCAGCCACCGACAGGGCACTGAAGCTTTCTTT. It is translated as CASSHRQGTEAFF.

CDR3 region: CAISGGPDRGNTEAFF. The CDR3 DNA reads as TGTGCCATCAGTGGGGGCCCCGACAGGGGGAACACTGAAGCTTTCTTT. V and J are TRBV10-3 and TRBJ1-1, with 8 bases aligning to TRBD1. CDR3 length: 16 residues. CDR1 and CDR2 from the germline V gene are ENHRY and SYGVKD. With 4 bases clipped from V and 1 base from J, the junction kept 8 bases outside the gene matches.

The J gene is TRBJ2-7, the V gene TRBV7-2; tentatively, D is TRBD1 or TRBD2 (6 bases each). V was trimmed by 3 bases and J by 2 bases, leaving 11 bases between them. Germline CDR1 and CDR2: SGHTA and FQGNSA. The CDR3 totals 14 residues. The CDR3: CASSFLGGTYEQYF. The CDR3 DNA reads as TGTGCCAGCAGCTTCTTAGGGGGGACCTACGAGCAGTACTTC.